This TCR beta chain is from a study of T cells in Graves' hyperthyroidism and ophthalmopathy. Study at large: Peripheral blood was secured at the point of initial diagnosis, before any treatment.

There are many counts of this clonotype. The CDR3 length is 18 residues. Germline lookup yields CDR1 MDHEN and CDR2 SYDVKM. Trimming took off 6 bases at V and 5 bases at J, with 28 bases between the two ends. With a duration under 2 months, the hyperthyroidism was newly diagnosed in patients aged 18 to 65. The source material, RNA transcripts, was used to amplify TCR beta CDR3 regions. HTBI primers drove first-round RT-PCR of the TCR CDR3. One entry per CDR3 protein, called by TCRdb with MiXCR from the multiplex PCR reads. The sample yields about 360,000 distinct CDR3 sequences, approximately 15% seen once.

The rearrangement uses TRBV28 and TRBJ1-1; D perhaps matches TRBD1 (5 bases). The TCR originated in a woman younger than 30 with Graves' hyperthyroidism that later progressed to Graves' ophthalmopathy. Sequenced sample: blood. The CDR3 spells CASSQTLGPDGAWTEAFF. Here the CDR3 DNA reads TGTGCCAGCAGCCAAACTCTAGGACCCGACGGGGCATGGACTGAAGCTTTCTTT.